The 8 T cell receptor beta chains below were found in one sample sequenced in a study of blood T cell repertoires in COVID-19. The data were produced by immunoSEQ multiplex PCR, yet TCRdb's version contains in-frame clones alone and is incomplete. The table includes about 180,000 clones, roughly 86% detected once. Sequencing was carried out using peripheral blood. The receptor source for this set is a woman aged 50 to 60 with acute or convalescent COVID-19.

The genes are TRBV24-1 and TRBJ2-2, with a weak D call TRBD1 (5 bases). The CDR3 is 14 amino acids. The V and J ends lost 4 bases and 3 bases respectively, with 8 bases between them. Germline CDR1 is KGHDR and CDR2 is SFDVKD. CDR3 loop: CATSDRRDTGELFF. In DNA, the CDR3 is TGTGCCACCAGTGACCGCAGGGACACCGGGGAGCTGTTTTTT.

The V and J genes are TRBV7-2 and TRBJ2-2; D ambiguous. Trimming shortened V by 5 bases and J by 7 bases, and 17 bases separated the two germline ends. The CDR3 totals 15 residues. From germline, CDR1 is SGHTA and CDR2 FQGNSA. CDR3 nucleotides: TGTGCCAGCAGCGCCGCCTTAAACTATAACGGGGAGCTGTTTTTT. Translating gives CASSAALNYNGELFF.

The chain combines TRBV6-5 with TRBJ1-3, with D possibly matching TRBD1 (6 bases). The germline V and J ends were trimmed by 6 bases and 1 base, with 10 bases remaining between them. CDR3 length: 14 residues. Germline V lookup: CDR1 MNHEY, CDR2 SVGAGI. The CDR3 here is CASSRTDSGNTIYF. The CDR3, as DNA: TGTGCCAGCAGCCGGACAGATTCTGGAAACACCATATATTTT.

The V and J genes are TRBV7-2 and TRBJ2-7; D is unclear. Deletions cut 1 base from V and 2 bases from J, with 6 bases between. The CDR3 spans 13 residues. Germline V gene data show CDR1 as SGHTA and CDR2 as FQGNSA. The CDR3 DNA reads TGTGCCAGCAGCTTAGAATTAACCTACGAGCAGTACTTC. Translation: CASSLELTYEQYF.

The chain employs TRBV18 and TRBJ1-1; TRBD1 agrees at 8 bases. Germline CDR1 reads KGHSH; CDR2 reads LQKENI. The CDR3 has 17 amino acids. Trimming took 3 bases from V and 0 from J; bases not matched to a gene: 9. CDR3 amino acids: CASSPNAGGGMNTEAFF. CDR3 sequence (DNA): TGTGCCAGCTCACCGAATGCAGGGGGCGGAATGAACACTGAAGCTTTCTTT.

The genes are TRBV7-2 and TRBJ1-4; tentatively, D is TRBD1 (5 bases). Germline CDR1 and CDR2: SGHTA and FQGNSA. The CDR3 contains 14 residues. V was trimmed by 1 base and J by 10 bases, leaving 13 bases between them. Here the CDR3 reads CASSLGLRGRKLFF. The CDR3 DNA is TGTGCCAGCAGCTTAGGGCTTCGGGGGAGAAAACTGTTTTTT.

Written as DNA, the CDR3 is TGTGCCAGCAGCCAATACGGGTACGAGCAGTACTTC. Its protein is CASSQYGYEQYF. The rearrangement links TRBV3-1 (or the pseudogene TRBV3-2) to TRBJ2-7; no definite D call. Germline V CDR1 and CDR2: LGHDT, YNNKEL (reference sequence). Trimming cost V 2 bases and J 4 bases, with 6 bases left between them. The CDR3 sequence is 12 residues long.

The chain recombines TRBV7-3 with TRBJ2-1; TRBD2 matches at 12 bases. The V and J ends lost 5 bases and 0 bases, in that order; junction bases with no gene match: 11. Per germline, CDR1 SGHTA and CDR2 FQGTGA. The CDR3 runs to 19 residues. CDR3 sequence: CASSATSGGPGNSYNEQFF. The CDR3 DNA sequence: TGTGCCAGCAGCGCAACTAGCGGGGGGCCTGGTAACTCCTACAATGAGCAGTTCTTC.